These 22 T cell receptor beta chains were all obtained from the same sample, sequenced in a study of CD8+ T cells in alopecia areata. Treatment given: oral pan-JAK inhibitor, 5-10 mg twice daily. It was cDNA, reverse transcribed from extracted RNA, that served as the sequencing template. Repertoires were generated with immunoSEQ multiplex PCR, while TCRdb's copy carries only in-frame clones and drops some. The table lists about 64,000 clones, 35% to 55% of them singletons. Sequencing was performed on CD8+ T cells sorted from blood, taken at approximately week 36, from a patient treated with tofacitinib. The receptors originated from a human donor with alopecia areata.

There are a few counts of this clone. The rearrangement links TRBV6-6 to TRBJ1-2; no clear D. Trimming removed 6 bases at V and 2 bases at J, with 10 bases between. The germline gives CDR1 MNHNY, CDR2 SVGAGI (reference sequence). The CDR3 spans 13 residues. CDR3 bases: TGTGCCAGCAGCGGAGCCCAGAACTATGGCTACACCTTC. It yields the protein CASSGAQNYGYTF.

This clone was observed a handful of times. The V gene is TRBV30, the J gene TRBJ2-3; D assignment may be TRBD1 or TRBD2 (5 bases each). V lost 3 bases, J lost 4 bases, and 23 bases lay in between. This CDR3 is 17 amino acids long. Germline V lookup: CDR1 GTSNPN, CDR2 SVGIG (reference sequence). The CDR3 coding sequence is TGTGCCTGGAGGCCCGAGACTGGGGTGGTGGGGGCAGATACGCAGTATTTT. Its protein is CAWRPETGVVGADTQYF.

The chain couples TRBV7-8 to TRBJ2-2; TRBD2 matches 9 bases. The CDR3 runs to 16 residues. Trimming removed 4 bases from V and 4 bases from J; junction bases left unmatched: 7. Germline assignment: CDR1 SGHVS and CDR2 FQNEAQ. The CDR3 nucleotides read TGTGCCAGCAGCTCCAAGCGGGAGGACCCCACCGGGGAGCTGTTTTTT. As protein: CASSSKREDPTGELFF. The full variable domain, completed using reference TRBV7-8 and TRBJ2-2, is GAGVSQSPRYKVAKRGQDVALRCDPISGHVSLFWYQQALGQGPEFLTYFQNEAQLDKSGLPSDRFFAERPEGSVSTLKIQRTQQEDSAVYLCASSSKREDPTGELFFGEGSRLTVL.

The chain combines TRBV10-3 with TRBJ2-6, with 8 bases lining up with TRBD1. J lost 0 bases, V lost 7 bases, and 5 bases had no gene match. The CDR3 is 16 amino acids. In germline, CDR1 is ENHRY, CDR2 SYGVKD. CDR3 nucleotides: TGTGCCATCACGGGACAGGACTTCTCTGGGGCCAACGTCCTGACTTTC. Amino acids: CAITGQDFSGANVLTF.

This rearrangement joins TRBV9 to TRBJ2-3, with D possibly TRBD2 on 6 matching bases. The V end was cut by 9 bases, the J end by 0 bases, with 11 bases between. Germline V lookup: CDR1 SGDLS, CDR2 YYNGEE. The CDR3 has 13 amino acids. CDR3 loop: CATVAASTDTQYF. The CDR3 DNA follows: TGTGCCACCGTAGCGGCTAGCACAGATACGCAGTATTTT. The full variable domain, completed using reference TRBV9 and TRBJ2-3, is DSGVTQTPKHLITATGQRVTLRCSPRSGDLSVYWYQQSLDQGLQFLIQYYNGEERAKGNILERFSAQQFPDLHSELNLSSLELGDSALYFCATVAASTDTQYFGPGTRLTVL.

The count of this clone is one. The CDR3 here is CAWSVTQRQETQYF. The DNA of the CDR3 is TGTGCCTGGAGTGTCACTCAGAGACAAGAGACCCAGTACTTC. The chain employs TRBV30 and TRBJ2-5, with unresolved D. Germline V gives CDR1 GTSNPN, CDR2 SVGIG (reference sequence). V shed 0 bases and J shed 2 bases, with 10 bases lying between them. This CDR3 is built from 14 residues.

CDR3 coding DNA: TGCAGCGTTGAGGGCGGGTATAGCTATGGCTACACCTTC. Translating gives CSVEGGYSYGYTF. The chain employs TRBV29-1 and TRBJ1-2; no firm D call. Trimming cost V 3 bases and J 4 bases, with 12 bases left between them. CDR1 is SQVTM and CDR2 is ANQGSEA in the germline V gene. The length of the CDR3 is 13 residues.

In this sample, this clone turned up a few times. The chain carries TRBV29-1 and TRBJ2-1, with D maybe TRBD2 (6 bases). The CDR3 runs to 12 residues. Germline V lookup: CDR1 SQVTM, CDR2 ANQGSEA. The ends were cut back, 4 bases at V and 7 bases at J, with 11 bases in the middle. The CDR3 DNA sequence: TGCAGCGTTGTCTTCCGGGGGAATGAGCAGTTCTTC. Residues: CSVVFRGNEQFF.

The chain recombines TRBV4-2 with TRBJ2-7; tentatively, D is TRBD2 (5 bases). Per germline, CDR1 LGHNA and CDR2 YNFKEQ. The CDR3 runs 15 residues. V lost 1 base and J lost 0, with 10 bases in between. The CDR3 loop is CASSQGSGFSYEQYF. The CDR3 DNA reads TGTGCCAGCAGCCAAGGAAGCGGATTCTCCTACGAGCAGTACTTC.

The chain joins TRBV29-1 to TRBJ2-7, with 7 bases fitting TRBD1. V trimming: 4 bases; J trimming: 4 bases; junction bases outside the gene matches: 4. The CDR3 is 12 amino acids. From germline, CDR1 is SQVTM and CDR2 ANQGSEA. The CDR3 here is CSVVDRAYEQYF. CDR3 DNA: TGCAGCGTTGTTGACAGGGCGTACGAGCAGTACTTC.

This chain joins TRBV7-9 and TRBJ1-2; no clear D. CDR3 length: 12 amino acids. V dropped 5 bases and J dropped 7 bases, with 11 bases sitting between them. Germline V CDR1 and CDR2: SEHNR, FQNEAQ (reference sequence). CDR3 DNA sequence: TGTGCCAGCAGCCCTATGTCCTTTGGCTACACCTTC. This sequence encodes CASSPMSFGYTF.

The chain recombines TRBV30 with TRBJ1-5; 8 bases are a match to TRBD1. There are 15 residues in the CDR3. With 3 bases clipped from V and 4 bases from J, the junction kept 8 bases outside the gene matches. Germline assignment: CDR1 GTSNPN and CDR2 SVGIG (reference sequence). This chain's CDR3 is CAWRRTGKENQPQHF. As DNA, the CDR3 is TGTGCCTGGAGGCGGACAGGGAAAGAAAATCAGCCCCAGCATTTT. Complete variable domain (other parts from reference TRBV30 and TRBJ1-5): SQTIHQWPATLVQPVGSPLSLECTVEGTSNPNLYWYRQAAGRGLQLLFYSVGIGQISSEVPQNLSASRPQDRQFILSSKKLLLSDSGFYLCAWRRTGKENQPQHFGDGTRLSIL.

This rearrangement joins TRBV29-1 to TRBJ1-1; no definite D call. Between the trimmed V and J ends, which lost 4 bases and 7 bases, there was a span of 7 bases. The CDR3 sequence is 10 residues long. From germline, CDR1 is SQVTM and CDR2 ANQGSEA. CDR3 in DNA: TGCAGCGTTGTGGTTAGTGAAGCTTTCTTT. Its protein is CSVVVSEAFF.

The chain is built from TRBV5-1 and TRBJ2-7; 7 bases align to TRBD2. V was clipped by 2 bases and J by 4 bases; unmatched bases: 3. Germline CDR1 and CDR2: SGHRS and YFSETQ. The CDR3 contains 13 residues. CDR3 residues: CASSFGGRYEQYF. The CDR3, as DNA: TGCGCCAGCAGCTTCGGCGGGAGATACGAGCAGTACTTC.

This clone turned up a few times. The chain joins TRBV29-1 to TRBJ1-1; TRBD1 matches at 8 bases. This CDR3 comprises 11 residues. Germline V lookup: CDR1 SQVTM, CDR2 ANQGSEA. Trimming took 6 bases from V and 6 from J; bases not matched to a gene: 3. CDR3 nucleotide sequence: TGCAGCGTGTACAGGGGGGCTGAAGCTTTCTTT. The encoded protein is CSVYRGAEAFF.

There are a few counts of this clone. This sequence joins TRBV7-9 and TRBJ1-2, with a possible D match to TRBD1 (6 bases). V was trimmed by 8 bases and J by 7 bases, leaving 14 bases between them. Germline assignment: CDR1 SEHNR and CDR2 FQNEAQ (reference sequence). This CDR3 has 12 residues. CDR3 in amino acids: CASGGISGGYTF. CDR3 nucleotide sequence: TGTGCCAGCGGGGGCATTTCAGGTGGCTACACCTTC.

This clone was observed a handful of times. CDR3 nucleotide sequence: TGCGCCAGCAGTTCCACCCTCGAGCAGTACTTC. This gives the protein CASSSTLEQYF. J is TRBJ2-7 and V is TRBV10-2; D uncertain. Germline CDR1 is WSHSY and CDR2 is SAAADI. The CDR3 sequence is 11 residues long. V lost 5 bases to trimming and J lost 6 bases, with 8 bases between them.

The sample holds a few counts of this clone. Other DNA sequences of this sample code for an identical CDR3. The genes are TRBV27 and TRBJ2-7; D gene uncertain. Germline-derived CDR1 and CDR2 are MNHEY and SMNVEV (reference sequence). The length of the CDR3 is 11 residues. The ends were cut back, 4 bases at V and 2 bases at J, with 3 bases in the middle. For the CDR3, the DNA is TGTGCCAGCAGTTCCCCCTACGAGCAGTACTTC. Translating gives CASSSPYEQYF.

This clone counts as medium-sized (0.01 to 0.1%). The chain combines TRBV6-4 with TRBJ1-1; D unclear. There are 13 residues in the CDR3. V lost 3 bases and J 6 bases, leaving 11 bases between the germline ends. Germline V gene lookup returns CDR1 MRHNA and CDR2 SNTAGT. CDR3 region: CASSEVRGAEAFF. In DNA form, the CDR3 reads TGTGCCAGCAGTGAGGTCCGCGGGGCTGAAGCTTTCTTT.

This clone was seen a single time. This rearrangement joins TRBV7-9 to TRBJ2-2; D is unresolved. This CDR3 contains 12 residues. Deletions cut 1 base from V and 9 bases from J, with 6 bases between. CDR1 is SEHNR and CDR2 is FQNEAQ in the germline V gene (reference sequence). The CDR3: CASSLGGWELFF. The DNA of the CDR3 is TGTGCCAGCAGCTTAGGTGGATGGGAGCTGTTTTTT.

The chain uses TRBV29-1 and TRBJ2-7; 7 bases agree with TRBD1. The junction had 4 bases not matched to a gene; V was cut back by 0 bases and J by 5 bases. The CDR3 covers 13 residues. Germline V lookup: CDR1 SQVTM, CDR2 ANQGSEA. The CDR3 loop is CSVEDRGSNEQYF. CDR3 bases: TGCAGCGTTGAAGACAGGGGGTCGAACGAGCAGTACTTC.

J is TRBJ2-7 and V is TRBV7-9; TRBD1 matches 8 bases. Germline values: CDR1 SEHNR, CDR2 FQNEAQ (reference sequence). The CDR3 length is 14 residues. V lost 5 bases and J lost 2; bases outside the gene matches: 5. The CDR3 reads CASSPDRGPYEQYF. The DNA for the CDR3 is TGTGCCAGCAGCCCCGACAGGGGCCCCTACGAGCAGTACTTC.